This T cell receptor beta chain emerged from a study of PD-1 blockade in classical Hodgkin lymphoma. Trimming took off 6 bases at V and 2 bases at J, with 10 bases between the two ends. The CDR3 is 13 amino acids. Germline V lookup: CDR1 MNHEY, CDR2 SMNVEV (reference sequence). Study-wide findings and caveats: Complete responders had baseline diversity similar to newly diagnosed patients.

Concerning this clone: Antigen unknown.

Clones were read by immunoSEQ multiplex PCR, and TCRdb kept only the in-frame ones, dropping some. This sample yields tens of thousands of clones, of which about nine tenths are seen a single time; roughly a tenth belongs to the top ten. Each of the patients experienced relapse following autologous stem cell transplantation, and their brentuximab vedotin exposure differed. The chain is built from TRBV27 and TRBJ1-2; weak D call: TRBD1 (6 bases). The sequence derives from a human donor with classical Hodgkin lymphoma. Source: peripheral blood mononuclear cells (PBMCs), taken at baseline. CDR3 sequence: CASRTGTNYGYTF. The DNA for the CDR3 is TGTGCCAGCAGGACCGGGACAAACTATGGCTACACCTTC.